The rows below give T cell receptor beta chains drawn from one sample of a study of CD4 T cell repertoires in COVID-19. TCRdb keeps only in-frame clones here, not all; method: immunoSEQ multiplex PCR. The table records 20,000 to 30,000 clones, nearly 95% of them present only once. Source: circulating follicular helper CD4+ T cells (cTfh) from blood, taken before the COVID-19 pandemic. The origin of the receptors is a human donor who had COVID-19. The CDR3 runs from the conserved cysteine through the conserved F or W. The D gene is left open where the match is weak. Size is omitted from some rows. Given values are once, few, many or a class for expanded clones.

CDR3aa: CASSYPGSYEQYF
CDR3nt: TGTGCCAGCAGTTATCCAGGGTCCTACGAGCAGTACTTC
abundance: -
j_gene: TRBJ2-7
d_gene: -
v_gene: TRBV28

CDR3aa: CASSSGTGSTDTQYF
CDR3nt: TGCGCCAGCAGCTCCGGGACAGGGAGCACAGATACGCAGTATTTT
abundance: -
j_gene: TRBJ2-3
d_gene: TRBD1
v_gene: TRBV5-1

CDR3aa: CASSAGEGETQYF
CDR3nt: TGTGCCAGCAGTGCGGGGGAAGGGGAGACCCAGTACTTC
abundance: -
j_gene: TRBJ2-5
d_gene: -
v_gene: TRBV6-4

CDR3aa: CATKGAGVGETQYF
CDR3nt: TGTGCCACCAAGGGAGCGGGAGTAGGAGAGACCCAGTACTTC
abundance: -
j_gene: TRBJ2-5
d_gene: TRBD2
v_gene: TRBV19

CDR3aa: CASSGGQGPFYEQYF
CDR3nt: TGCGCCAGCAGTGGGGGACAGGGACCTTTCTACGAGCAGTACTTC
abundance: -
j_gene: TRBJ2-7
d_gene: TRBD1
v_gene: TRBV10-2

CDR3aa: CASSESAGAYETQYF
CDR3nt: TGCGCCAGCAGTGAGTCTGCAGGGGCCTATGAGACCCAGTACTTC
abundance: -
j_gene: TRBJ2-5
d_gene: -
v_gene: TRBV10-1

CDR3aa: CASSRVRGEKLFF
CDR3nt: TGTGCCAGCAGTCGGGTGAGGGGGGAAAAACTGTTTTTT
abundance: -
j_gene: TRBJ1-4
d_gene: -
v_gene: TRBV6-1

CDR3aa: CASQGNMNTEAFF
CDR3nt: TGTGCCAGCCAGGGGAACATGAACACTGAAGCTTTCTTT
abundance: -
j_gene: TRBJ1-1
d_gene: -
v_gene: TRBV6-5

CDR3aa: CASSLDSRDTEAFF
CDR3nt: TGTGCCAGCTCATTAGACAGCAGGGACACTGAAGCTTTCTTT
abundance: -
j_gene: TRBJ1-1
d_gene: -
v_gene: TRBV18

CDR3aa: CASSPEQGYRNTEAFF
CDR3nt: TGTGCCAGCAGTCCAGAACAGGGGTACAGGAACACTGAAGCTTTCTTT
abundance: once
j_gene: TRBJ1-1
d_gene: TRBD1
v_gene: TRBV27